Sequencing of this T cell receptor (beta chain) was carried out in a study of beta chain features in type 1 diabetes. Losses at the gene ends were 4 bases for V and 5 bases for J; bases not matched to a gene: 12. Germline V gene data show CDR1 as MGHRA and CDR2 as YSYEKL. CDR3 length: 17 residues. Every isolated RNA sample was fully reverse transcribed, so sequencing captured expressed TCRB transcripts. Sequencing was performed with immunoSEQ multiplex PCR; in TCRdb, only in-frame clones are kept and a portion is missing. This sample has about 410,000 clones, with roughly 14% found just once. The clonotype comes from a man aged 30 to 39 in good health. Sequenced material: naive CD4+ T cells from blood. This chain connects TRBV4-1 to TRBJ2-5; the match to TRBD2 covers 11 bases. Here the CDR3 reads CASSLTSGAIIRETQYF. DNA of the CDR3: TGCGCCAGCAGCCTGACTAGCGGGGCTATTATCCGGGAGACCCAGTACTTC.